The T cell receptor (beta chain) under discussion was sequenced for a study of blood T cells in healthy people across ages (dated by TCRdb to about 2015). With regard to the full study: In model experiments, template switching captured roughly one uniquely barcoded TCR beta cDNA molecule for every two T cells. Age-related changes in TCR beta repertoire diversity were measured in the study by deep sequencing normalized with unique cDNA molecular identifiers. Four age groups were formed from the donors: young (average approximately 16 years), middle-aged (around 37), aged (about 68) and long-lived (approximately 78). Donors of different ages were randomly distributed across sequencing lanes to avoid experimental bias. The study analyzed two additional independent replicas of 1 million unique cDNA reads from the same blood draw for two donors, one aged 18 to 29 and one aged 80 or older.

Receptor amplification or capture employed 5' RACE. Data came from an Illumina HiSeq 2500. A second PCR of about 7 to 12 cycles was run with a J-beta primer mix and a sample-barcoded 5' primer. Each TCR beta cDNA molecule received a unique molecular identifier from a template-switch 5' adaptor carrying 12 random nucleotides. At least 2.5 million CDR3-containing paired-end reads were obtained from each sample. All of the RNA was converted into first-strand cDNA using the Mint cDNA synthesis kit, with a TRBC-specific oligonucleotide serving as the primer. All cDNA was treated with uracil-DNA glycosylase and then went through a first 18-cycle PCR with the universal primers M1SS and BC2_uni_R. The original pipeline was this. Normalization of each sample was performed by random selection of 1 million high-quality reads, each carrying a distinct molecular identifier. Instead of being binned into consensus sequences, reads that shared molecular identifiers were thrown out. MiTCR, run with a Q25 quality threshold and the strictest error-elimination algorithm, handled CDR3 identification, clonotype clustering and error correction. Lower-bound total TCR beta diversity was estimated with a nonparametric unseen species model using Euler transformation. TCRdb itself trimmed the public reads at Q25 with fastp, ran MiXCR and retained productive beta chains. Each entry is one CDR3 protein sequence, shown with its most common DNA and genes. TCRdb assigned the V and J calls; the authors' analysis was not used. Across this sample there are about 680,000 distinct CDR3 sequences, with around half seen only once. Roughly a third of the sample is in the top ten clones.

Concerning this clonotype itself: Which antigen it targets is not known. No qualities accompany the bases; no much larger clone lies one base away.

The full study reports these points: As age increased, observed TCR beta diversity per million T cells dropped in a roughly linear way, and a significant reduction was already evident by age around 41. Estimates of total diversity based on one million sequenced T cells were regarded as lower bounds and as underestimates. Compared with the aged group, the long-lived group had more naive CD4+ T cells, fewer expanded clones and increased TCR diversity, a pattern suggesting age selection. Because profiling used bulk unsorted PBMCs, naive and antigen-experienced compartments could not be compared conclusively. The percentage of naive T cells measured by flow cytometry correlated strongly with observed TCR beta diversity. The CMV infection status of donors was not known, potentially confounding age-related changes in expanded clonotypes.

The donors were roughly 38 Caucasian individuals from Russia, aged roughly 6 to 100 years, who were systemically healthy. Each donor gave approximately 10 milliliters of peripheral blood, collected into EDTA-treated Vacutainer tubes. PBMCs were isolated by Ficoll-Paque density-gradient centrifugation, with at least 6 million obtained per sample. Total RNA, at least 5 micrograms per sample, was extracted from PBMCs with Trizol reagent. For every donor, flow cytometry on a PBMC aliquot measured the percentage of naive CD45RAhigh/CD27high T cells. Spanning cysteine to phenylalanine, the CDR3 consists of 14 amino acids. The entry retains the CDR3 DNA only, 42 bases that are in frame from base 1. Reading the germline V gene gives CDR1 MGHRA and CDR2 YSYEKL. V loses 1 base, J loses 5 bases, and the germline ends lie 11 bases apart.

The chain is encoded by TRBV4-1 joined to TRBJ2-5; the D match is possibly TRBD1 or TRBD2, with 5 bases aligned in each. Sequencing was carried out using blood. This clonotype was obtained from a woman aged 60-70 years in good health. The nucleotide sequence reads as follows: TGCGCCAGCAGCCAAGCGGGACGTACGGAGACCCAGTACTTC. The resulting protein is CASSQAGRTETQYF.